This T cell receptor (beta chain) is drawn from a study of glioma-infiltrating T cells after dendritic cell vaccination. The CDR3 extends over 15 amino acids. Germline CDR1 and CDR2: SGHTA and FQGNSA. The V end was cut by 2 bases, the J end by 2 bases, with 13 bases between. Selection required adequate fresh-frozen tumor tissue plus more than two years' survival data. Profiled with immunoSEQ multiplex PCR; TCRdb holds only in-frame clones, not every one. Here the sample spans 55,000 to 75,000 clones, 81% being singletons. The receptor was isolated from a human donor with glioblastoma. Specimen: blood, collected before dendritic cell vaccination. This chain joins TRBV7-2 and TRBJ2-7, with a possible D match to TRBD2 (6 bases). The CDR3 nucleotides are TGTGCCAGCAGCTTACTGCGGGGCGCTACCTACGAGCAGTACTTC. Translation: CASSLLRGATYEQYF.